The source of this TCR beta chain is a study of naive and memory T cell subsets. The study's findings and limits: In CD4 and CD8 cells, diversity dropped from naive through EMRA. Naive repertoires, especially CD8, held a few larger clonotypes, possibly memory cells re-expressing CD45RA.

An equimolar mix of two oligonucleotides served as the beta constant-region primer for TRBC1 and TRBC2. Four rounds of PCR amplified the ligated cDNA using nested alpha and beta constant-region primers plus SP2. One entry per CDR3 protein, called by TCRdb with MiXCR from the UMI-ligation and nested PCR reads. The sample consists of more than 120,000 distinct CDR3 sequences, approximately 21% of them appearing once. This clonotype was recorded a few times. The target antigen is unknown. V was pared by 3 bases and J by 4 bases, with 13 bases between. The length of the CDR3 is 16 residues. Germline CDR1 SEHNR, CDR2 FQNEAQ (reference sequence).

The sequence was collected from a human donor in good health. The gene calls are TRBV7-9 and TRBJ1-6; possible D gene TRBD1, 5 bases. Sequences were obtained from naive CD8+ T cells from blood. The CDR3 region is CASSFFRELYNSPLHF. CDR3 in DNA: TGTGCCAGCAGCTTCTTCAGGGAACTTTATAATTCACCCCTCCACTTT.